Listed below are T cell receptor beta chains from one sample, sequenced in a study of T cell repertoires in cytomegalovirus infection. The antigens of these receptors remain unknown. One entry per CDR3 protein results from TCRdb running MiXCR on the reads. The sample has around 770,000 distinct CDR3 sequences, 29% seen once. This specimen consisted of cultured CD8+ T cells from PBMCs, obtained from culture after CMV antigen stimulation. Every receptor here comes from a human donor in good health (CMV status not recorded). Some clones in this sample may be carry-over from other donors' samples. Both conserved end residues are trimmed from each CDR3. The D gene is left open where the match is weak.

TRBJ1-4	TRBV20-1	.	SARDIRSTNEKLF
TRBJ2-7	TRBV20-1	TRBD2	SARDLDSGGGVEQY
TRBJ1-5	TRBV12-3/TRBV12-4	.	ASRPDNQPQH
TRBJ2-7	TRBV18	.	ASSPSEGVAFYEQY
TRBJ2-1	TRBV5-6	.	ASSLDLPGIPYNEQF
TRBJ1-5	TRBV10-3	.	AISVDHRENQPQH
TRBJ1-4	TRBV6-5	TRBD1	ASKDRRNEKLF
TRBJ1-5	TRBV27	.	ASRITGGRNQPQH
TRBJ2-3	TRBV7-6	TRBD2	ASSLGQRGEDTQY
TRBJ1-1	TRBV25-1	.	ASSDWDTEAF
TRBJ2-1	TRBV20-1	TRBD1	SARGGGVYNEQF
TRBJ2-7	TRBV27	.	ASSLHRSYEQY
TRBJ2-1	TRBV12-3/TRBV12-4	.	ASTNGPRANEQF
TRBJ2-1	TRBV4-3	.	ASSPTGGFQGVSYNEQF
TRBJ1-1	TRBV20-1	.	SARAPQENTEAF
TRBJ2-5	TRBV7-6	TRBD1	ASRGSGTARWTQY
TRBJ2-1	TRBV6-8	.	ASSYSPRGLDEQF
TRBJ2-5	TRBV4-2	TRBD2	ASSQETSGGGGETQY
TRBJ2-1	TRBV27	.	ASSLLTKRSYNEQF
TRBJ1-5	TRBV6-4	TRBD1	ASSASDRAGQPQH